These 10 T cell receptor beta chains came from one sample sequenced in a study of shared clonotypes between healthy human individuals. Only in-frame clones appear in the TCRdb table, and some are missing; sequencing was by immunoSEQ multiplex PCR. Of about 2.4 million clones in the sample, approximately 93% were seen once. Sequencing used naive CD4+ T cells from PBMCs. Indicated subset: CD45RA+ positively selected. The receptors were gathered from a man between 18 and 29 years old in good health. Some clones in this sample may be carry-over from other donors' samples.

The J gene is TRBJ1-2, the V gene TRBV28, with a possible D match to TRBD1 (5 bases). This CDR3 spans 12 amino acids. Germline loops: CDR1 MDHEN, CDR2 SYDVKM. Trimming removed 3 bases from V and 7 bases from J, with 9 bases in between. DNA of the CDR3: TGTGCCAGCAGTTTGGGGCGTACTGGCTACACCTTC. Its translation: CASSLGRTGYTF.

The chain employs TRBV7-2 and TRBJ2-7; D possibly corresponds to TRBD2 (5 bases). Trimming removed 2 bases from V and 3 bases from J, with 14 bases in between. The CDR3 is made up of 15 amino acids. Germline V gives CDR1 SGHTA, CDR2 FQGNSA. The CDR3 bases are TGTGCCAGCAGCTTATACTGGGGAGACGACTACGAGCAGTACTTC. Protein product: CASSLYWGDDYEQYF.

V gene TRBV28 combines with J gene TRBJ2-6, with D maybe TRBD1 (5 bases). V was clipped by 6 bases and J by 1 base, with 7 bases between them. The CDR3 runs 14 residues. Germline V gene lookup returns CDR1 MDHEN and CDR2 SYDVKM. CDR3 DNA sequence: TGTGCCAGCAGCCAGGGTTCTGGGGCCAACGTCCTGACTTTC. It yields the protein CASSQGSGANVLTF. The full variable domain, completed using reference TRBV28 and TRBJ2-6, is DVKVTQSSRYLVKRTGEKVFLECVQDMDHENMFWYRQDPGLGLRLIYFSYDVKMKEKGDIPEGYSVSREKKERFSLILESASTNQTSMYLCASSQGSGANVLTFGAGSRLTVL.

This clone was recorded once. CDR3 in DNA: TGTGCCAGCAGTCCGGGACTAGCGTCTGAGCAGTTCTTC. It specifies CASSPGLASEQFF. This chain connects TRBV5-4 to TRBJ2-1, with 10 positions matching TRBD2. The CDR3 length is 13 residues. V was pared by 5 bases and J by 9 bases, with 5 bases of the junction left unmatched. Germline CDR1 is SGHNT and CDR2 is YYREEE (reference sequence).

The chain couples TRBV6-5 to TRBJ2-7, with a tentative D call TRBD2 (6 bases). The V gene's germline CDR1 is MNHEY and CDR2 SVGAGI. V dropped 6 bases and J dropped 4 bases, with 13 bases sitting between them. The CDR3 has 13 residues. This CDR3 reads CASRHGREYEQYF. DNA of the CDR3: TGTGCCAGCAGACACGGGAGAGAATACGAGCAGTACTTC.

The chain uses TRBV5-8 and TRBJ1-4, with TRBD1 matching 7 bases. V shed 2 bases and J 7 bases; nucleotides not matched to a gene: 5. The germline V gene has CDR1 SGHTS and CDR2 YDEGEE. This CDR3 has 14 residues. CDR3 loop: CASSFKGAGEKLFF. CDR3 nucleotides: TGTGCCAGCAGCTTTAAGGGGGCTGGTGAAAAACTGTTTTTT.

The J gene is TRBJ2-4, the V gene TRBV7-8; D is undetermined. The CDR3 contains 15 residues. V was shortened by 2 bases and J by 0 bases, with 8 bases between the two germline ends. Germline CDR1 and CDR2: SGHVS and FQNEAQ. The CDR3 DNA sequence: TGTGCCAGCAGCTTATCCCCCATAGCCAAAAACATTCAGTACTTC. Amino acid sequence: CASSLSPIAKNIQYF.

The rearrangement joins TRBV7-8 to TRBJ2-3; TRBD1 might be the D (5 bases). The CDR3 contains 14 residues. Germline lookup yields CDR1 SGHVS and CDR2 FQNEAQ. The germline V and J ends were trimmed by 5 bases and 5 bases, with 14 bases remaining between them. CDR3 loop: CASSPRAPGDTQYF. The DNA of the CDR3 is TGTGCCAGCAGCCCCAGGGCTCCGGGAGATACGCAGTATTTT.

Here the CDR3 reads CATSRGGRINQPQHF. The CDR3, as DNA: TGTGCCACCAGCAGAGGGGGACGGATCAATCAGCCCCAGCATTTT. The V call is TRBV15, the J call TRBJ1-5; maybe TRBD1 (5 bases). Germline V gene sequence: CDR1 LNHNV, CDR2 YYDKDF (reference sequence). V was clipped by 1 base and J by 3 bases, with 10 bases between them. The CDR3 spans 15 residues.

This chain joins TRBV7-3 and TRBJ1-1; D is undetermined. CDR3 length equals 15 residues. Germline V gives CDR1 SGHTA, CDR2 FQGTGA. With 1 base removed from V and 0 bases from J, the gap between germline ends came to 9 bases. CDR3 DNA sequence: TGTGCCAGCAGCTTAAAGGGCCGCATGAACACTGAAGCTTTCTTT. It specifies CASSLKGRMNTEAFF.